One sample yielded the 6 T cell receptor beta chains listed below, sequenced in a study of T cells in Graves' hyperthyroidism and ophthalmopathy. Amplified regions were TCR beta CDR3 sequences from RNA transcripts. With the HTBI primer set, the TCR CDR3 went through a first round of RT-PCR. MiXCR was run by TCRdb on the multiplex PCR reads, yielding one entry per CDR3 protein. The sample has fewer than 750,000 distinct CDR3 sequences; roughly 15% are singletons. Material for sequencing was blood. All receptors come from a woman aged 50 to 65 with Graves' ophthalmopathy.

This clonotype has at least ten counts. The chain combines TRBV20-1 with TRBJ2-7; 11 bases match TRBD2. The CDR3 contains 15 residues. J was trimmed by 2 bases and V by 6 bases; bases with no gene match: 9. Germline values: CDR1 DFQATT, CDR2 SNEGSKA (reference sequence). The DNA for the CDR3 is TGCAGTGCCTCTGGGACTAGCGGACGAACCTACGAGCAGTACTTC. Its protein is CSASGTSGRTYEQYF.

This clonotype has a count of ten or more. The chain couples TRBV7-2 to TRBJ2-7, with D unresolved. The germline V gene has CDR1 SGHTA and CDR2 FQGNSA. V lost 5 bases, J lost 4 bases, and 12 bases lay in between. This CDR3 contains 13 residues. The CDR3 loop is CASSPFFGYEQYF. CDR3 nucleotide sequence: TGTGCCAGCAGCCCTTTCTTTGGGTACGAGCAGTACTTC.

This clonotype was recorded at least ten times. This sequence joins TRBV5-1 and TRBJ2-5, with 10 bases matching TRBD1. CDR1 is SGHRS, CDR2 YFSETQ, per germline. The V segment lost 1 base and the J segment 5 bases; nucleotides outside the gene matches: 5. CDR3 length equals 15 residues. This CDR3 is CASSLRRTGGETQYF. The DNA of the CDR3 is TGCGCCAGCAGCTTGAGGCGGACAGGGGGGGAGACCCAGTACTTC.

This clonotype was seen more than once but under ten times. The chain uses TRBV7-9 and TRBJ2-1; no clear D gene. The V end was cut by 2 bases, the J end by 5 bases, with 10 bases between. The CDR3 runs 14 residues. Germline assignment: CDR1 SEHNR and CDR2 FQNEAQ (reference sequence). Here the CDR3 DNA reads TGTGCCAGCAGCTTACAAAAAATGGACAATGAGCAGTTCTTC. Its protein is CASSLQKMDNEQFF. Filled out from reference TRBV7-9 and TRBJ2-1, the complete variable domain reads DTGVSQNPRHKITKRGQNVTFRCDPISEHNRLYWYRQTLGQGPEFLTYFQNEAQLEKSRLLSDRFSAERPKGSFSTLEIQRTEQGDSAMYLCASSLQKMDNEQFFGPGTRLTVL.

This clonotype was observed at least ten times. V and J are TRBV2 and TRBJ2-1; 9 bases agree with TRBD2. Germline V gives CDR1 SNHLY, CDR2 FYNNEI. J gave up 9 bases and V 7 bases, and 10 bases lay outside the gene matches. CDR3 length: 14 amino acids. The CDR3 DNA sequence: TGTGCCAGCACTGTTGCGGGAGGGTGGGGTGAGCAGTTCTTC. Encoded protein: CASTVAGGWGEQFF. The full variable domain, with the rest looked up from reference TRBV2 and TRBJ2-1, is EPEVTQTPSHQVTQMGQEVILRCVPISNHLYFYWYRQILGQKVEFLVSFYNNEISEKSEIFDDQFSVERPDGSNFTLKIRSTKLEDSAMYFCASTVAGGWGEQFFGPGTRLTVL.

This clonotype was detected only a few times. The rearrangement links TRBV10-3 to TRBJ2-7; 10 nucleotides align to TRBD1. The V segment lost 9 bases and the J segment 4 bases; nucleotides outside the gene matches: 6. Germline V CDR1 and CDR2: ENHRY, SYGVKD. CDR3 size: 13 residues. The CDR3 DNA sequence: TGTGCCATACTCCGGGACAGGGGATACGAGCAGTACTTC. Protein: CAILRDRGYEQYF.